Listed here is a single T cell receptor beta chain. This sample stems from a study of T cell responses to AZD1222 COVID-19 vaccine. This table comes from immunoSEQ multiplex PCR, and its TCRdb copy is limited to in-frame clones, with some not included. This repertoire shows about 140,000 clones, approximately 92% found once; its top ten account for around 3.3%. The CDR3 has 13 residues. V dropped 9 bases and J dropped 5; count of bases not matched to a gene: 9. Germline V lookup: CDR1 LNHDA, CDR2 SQIVND (reference sequence). The sample here was peripheral blood, taken 28 days after the second AZD1222 dose. The chain links TRBV19 to TRBJ2-5; 7 bases map to TRBD1. The sequence was collected from an adult who received the AZD1222 COVID-19 vaccine. CDR3 amino acids: CASRGGTGETQYF. The CDR3 DNA reads as TGTGCCAGCAGAGGGGGCACAGGGGAGACCCAGTACTTC.